The subject of this entry is one T cell receptor beta chain. The antigen this receptor binds is unknown. No much larger clonotype is one base removed from it; base qualities were not supplied. Using the deep immunoSEQ assay, TCR CDR3 regions were amplified from genomic DNA by multiplex PCR. Extracted genomic DNA from each cell subset was spread evenly across all wells of several immunoSEQ 96-well plates, with each plate serving as a replicate. For sorted subsets, each replicate PCR was loaded with 200 ng genomic DNA, equivalent to 25,000 to 35,000 T cell genomes. The purified libraries were quantified using a Qubit 3.0 fluorometer, sized with a Bioanalyzer 2100, and then quantified again using the KAPA Library Quantification kit. Each immunoSEQ 96-well plate was sequenced on its own single-read 150-cycle Illumina NextSeq 550 flow cell. Regarding the original processing steps: The immunoSEQ output contained only junctional sequences without quality scores, so filtering could not match that applied to full-length reads. To assign V/J genes and CDR3, sequences were annotated against IMGT germline references using PyIR, a Python wrapper for IgBLAST v1.9. Any read was removed if the V/J assignment was weak (E-value above 1e-6), the CDR3 was missing, or the read contained stop codons, out-of-frame junctions, or ambiguous translated residues. V3J clonotypes were defined as sequences sharing an identical inferred V gene, J gene, and CDR3 amino acid sequence. Percentage overlap between repertoires was calculated by dividing the number of shared unique clonotypes by the size of the smaller repertoire. Repertoire richness was assessed with RTK rarefaction, the Chao1 estimator, and Recon v2.1 estimates of unobserved clonotypes. OLGA was used to compute generation probabilities for all TCRbeta clonotypes that the gDNA method yielded from a few donors. In TCRdb, the immuneACCESS table is reduced to in-frame sequences with V and J assigned. These tables do not hold every clone; where another copy was compared, an unresolved V gene accounts for under half, and the others remain unexplained. The V and J calls and clone size were taken over from that table, and D and trimming were inferred from the DNA. The table for this sample lists roughly 590,000 clones; nearly 97% of them were counted only once. The ten largest clones capture over 0.09% of the sample.

The data belong to a study of shared clonotypes between healthy human individuals (dated by TCRdb to 2019 to 2021). Study-wide context: A couple of women and a few men aged 18 to 49 years were included in the cohort. Per donor, three plates each were used for CD4 naive and CD4 memory, two for CD8 naive, and one for CD8 memory. To estimate repertoire size and how much clonotypes are shared between individuals, the study performed deep sequencing of blood TCR repertoires from roughly five healthy adults. Different laboratories and diverse techniques were used to prepare libraries and sequence TCR repertoires, to increase sequencing depth and limit assay-specific biases. Leukapheresis yielded between about 0.85 and 10 billion PBMCs per donor.

V is reduced by 4 bases and J by 0 bases, leaving a spacing of 10 bases between them. Inclusive of the bounding cysteine and phenylalanine, the CDR3 is 14 residues long. Left in the record is the CDR3 DNA by itself, 42 bases read in frame from the first base. CDR1 is given as SGHNT and CDR2 as YYREEE, both from the germline V gene (reference sequence). CD8 naive samples consisted of CD45RO-negative cells that were positively selected for CCR7, yielding a CD45RA+CCR7+ population without TemRA cells. Healthy HIV-negative adults with no recently reported acute infections or vaccinations were included as donors. All donors were Caucasian adults living in Nashville, Tennessee, USA. Blood was obtained by leukapheresis, after which PBMCs were separated by Ficoll-Histopaque density gradient centrifugation and cryopreserved in liquid nitrogen vapor phase. Analytical flow cytometry was used to check the purity and quantity of every magnetically sorted T cell population. Genomic DNA was isolated from every sorted fraction and measured by UV absorbance on a Nanodrop 2000c.

General study outcomes and caveats: Sampling was limited to blood, and TCR repertoires in tissue likely differ from TCR repertoires in blood. Even with the large sequencing depth, rarefaction of the sorted-subset datasets indicated that sequencing was incomplete. Because the study included a small number of donors, the genetic and exposure-history diversity represented was limited. Across a handful of donors, about 4.5% of naive CD4, around 3.3% of naive CD8, 2% to 2.5% of memory CD4, and over 0.35% of memory CD8 clonotypes were shared. Compared with non-shared clonotypes, clonotypes shared by all four sorted-subset donors had higher generation probabilities. Naive subsets generally had larger estimated clonotype richness than memory subsets did. Pairwise subsampling indicated that sequencing depth was expected to affect the degree of clonotype sharing among donors.

This chain is built from TRBV5-4 and TRBJ1-1; the best D guess is TRBD1, with 5 bases matching. This TCR was sampled from a woman aged 25 to 39 in good health. Sequencing was performed on naive CD8+ T cells sorted from blood. The intended sense of this specimen's cell subset or site label: CD45RA+CCR7+. The DNA sequence reads TGTGCCAGCAGCCAAGGGACGGTGAACACTGAAGCTTTCTTT. Translated, it reads CASSQGTVNTEAFF.